This TCR beta chain was found in a study of blood T cells in healthy people across ages. Study outcomes and limitations: Estimates of diversity drawn from one million T cells were considered underestimates. Compared with aged donors, long-lived donors showed fewer expanded clones, suggesting selection.

A word on this clonotype: Its antigen is currently unknown. A much larger clonotype is one base distant, so this may be a read error.

A second PCR of 7 to 11 cycles used a sample-barcoded 5' primer and a J-beta primer mix. TCRdb re-called the 5' RACE reads through MiXCR, storing one row per CDR3 protein. The sample carries 870,000 or so distinct CDR3 sequences, under 30% recorded once. Sequenced sample: blood. The TCR was taken from a woman older than 75 in good health.

The chain's CDR3 is CRAQGAREKLFF. As DNA, the CDR3 is TGCAGGGCCCAGGGGGCAAGGGAAAAACTGTTTTTT. The gene calls are TRBV20-1 and TRBJ1-4; 8 bases line up with TRBD1. The CDR3 has 12 residues. CDR1 DFQATT and CDR2 SNEGSKA come from the germline V gene (reference sequence).